Following are 25 T cell receptor beta chains from one sample sequenced in a study of vaccination effects on CD4 cells after COVID-19. Their cognate antigens are unknown. Clones were read by immunoSEQ multiplex PCR, and TCRdb kept only the in-frame ones, dropping some. The sample includes about 34,000 clones, around 80% of them seen just once. Once cultured for approximately ten days, the cells underwent separation to obtain CD4+ T cells. From March to December 2020, the person had a SARS-CoV-2 infection that was confirmed by PCR. All study participants received two doses of BNT162b2 or mRNA-1273 vaccine. This specimen was CD4+ T cells from PBMCs cultured without peptide, taken after COVID-19 vaccination. Receptor source: a human donor who had a prior SARS-CoV-2 infection.

The chain carries TRBV18 and TRBJ1-4; D is unresolved. The CDR3 has 15 amino acids. Germline-derived CDR1 and CDR2 are KGHSH and LQKENI. Trimming pared 2 bases from V and 3 bases from J, leaving 10 bases between. DNA of the CDR3: TGTGCCAGCTCACCAGTGCAGGCGGCTAATGAAAAACTGTTTTTT. It encodes CASSPVQAANEKLFF.

The chain links TRBV18 to TRBJ2-1, with D perhaps TRBD2 (6 bases). The germline V gene has CDR1 KGHSH and CDR2 LQKENI. CDR3 length: 15 amino acids. Trimming pared 7 bases from V and 7 bases from J, leaving 20 bases between. The CDR3 loop reads CASFPPPGEPNEQFF. The CDR3 region has the DNA TGTGCCAGCTTTCCGCCGCCGGGAGAGCCGAATGAGCAGTTCTTC.

This clone was picked up a small number of times. CDR3 loop: CASSLFGGGSYNEQFF. CDR3 DNA sequence: TGTGCCAGCAGTTTATTCGGGGGGGGCTCCTACAATGAGCAGTTCTTC. The chain recombines TRBV27 with TRBJ2-1, with 8 bases identical to TRBD2. Trimming at V came to 1 base and at J to 0 bases, leaving 2 bases not matched to a gene. There are 16 residues in the CDR3. CDR1 and CDR2 (germline): MNHEY, SMNVEV (reference sequence).

For this clone: Sequence at one end of the junction differs from germline and may be a read error. This chain joins TRBV3-1 (or the pseudogene TRBV3-2) and TRBJ2-7, with D unclear. Per germline, CDR1 LGHDT and CDR2 YNNKEL (reference sequence). CDR3 length: 12 amino acids. The CDR3 DNA reads TGTGCCAGCAGCCAAGATAGCCGGGCTACTGACTTC. Encoded protein: CASSQDSRATDF.

The chain is built from TRBV6-6 and TRBJ1-5; 9 nucleotides line up with TRBD1. Trimming took 6 bases from V and 4 from J; bases not matched to a gene: 10. CDR1 and CDR2 (germline): MNHNY, SVGAGI (reference sequence). The CDR3 totals 16 residues. CDR3 DNA sequence: TGTGCCAGCAGGCAGAGGGGACAGGGTGCGAATCAGCCCCAGCATTTT. This gives the protein CASRQRGQGANQPQHF.

Only one count was recorded for this clone. The CDR3 bases are TGCAGTGCTAGTCCCTCGCCCGCTAGCTCCTACAATGAGCAGTTCTTC. Amino acid sequence: CSASPSPASSYNEQFF. The rearrangement joins TRBV20-1 to TRBJ2-1; D is ambiguous. Germline CDR1 reads DFQATT; CDR2 reads SNEGSKA (reference sequence). The CDR3 length is 16 residues. V was trimmed by 3 bases and J by 0 bases, leaving 15 bases between them.

V and J are TRBV19 and TRBJ2-2, with D unclear. The V gene lost 1 base and the J gene lost 14 bases, with 11 bases spanning the gap. CDR1 LNHDA and CDR2 SQIVND come from the germline V gene (reference sequence). The CDR3 loop spans 12 amino acids. CDR3 sequence reads: CASSIVASTLFF. In DNA form, the CDR3 reads TGTGCCAGTAGTATAGTCGCATCTACTCTGTTTTTT.

This clone was picked up a small number of times. The chain joins TRBV5-4 to TRBJ1-2; the D gene is possibly TRBD1 (6 bases). Germline V gives CDR1 SGHNT, CDR2 YYREEE (reference sequence). This CDR3 spans 13 amino acids. V lost 3 bases and J 1 base, leaving 7 bases between the germline ends. CDR3 protein: CASSSQGNYGYTF. As DNA, the CDR3 is TGTGCCAGCAGCTCACAGGGTAACTATGGCTACACCTTC.

The chain uses TRBV5-1 and TRBJ2-1, with 9 bases matching TRBD1. The CDR3 contains 15 residues. The J segment lost 2 bases and the V segment lost 5 bases, leaving 5 bases of the junction unmatched. Germline CDR1 is SGHRS and CDR2 is YFSETQ. CDR3 bases: TGCGCCAGCAGTTCCGGGACAGGGACCTACAATGAGCAGTTCTTC. It translates to CASSSGTGTYNEQFF. Filled out from reference TRBV5-1 and TRBJ2-1, the complete variable domain reads KAGVTQTPRYLIKTRGQQVTLSCSPISGHRSVSWYQQTPGQGLQFLFEYFSETQRNKGNFPGRFSGRQFSNSRSEMNVSTLELGDSALYLCASSSGTGTYNEQFFGPGTRLTVL.

The chain has TRBV10-3 and TRBJ2-6; D call uncertain. This CDR3 comprises 15 residues. CDR1 is ENHRY and CDR2 is SYGVKD in the germline V gene. V shed 7 bases and J shed 4 bases, with 14 bases lying between them. CDR3 protein: CAITPGVPGANVLTF. CDR3 nucleotide sequence: TGTGCCATCACCCCTGGGGTTCCCGGGGCCAACGTCCTGACTTTC.

This clone was picked up a small number of times. The chain has TRBV18 and TRBJ2-7, with a tentative D call TRBD2 (5 bases). The CDR3 extends over 15 amino acids. V was pared by 4 bases and J by 2 bases, with 15 bases between. Germline V gene data show CDR1 as KGHSH and CDR2 as LQKENI. CDR3 region: CASSQPGKGPYEQYF. The CDR3 DNA reads TGTGCCAGCTCACAACCGGGAAAAGGCCCCTACGAGCAGTACTTC.

This clone has a handful of counts. The V call is TRBV9, the J call TRBJ1-4; maybe TRBD1 (6 bases). The germline V and J ends were trimmed by 3 bases and 5 bases, with 14 bases remaining between them. CDR3 length: 15 residues. From germline, CDR1 is SGDLS and CDR2 YYNGEE. The CDR3 region is CASSALTGVNEKLFF. CDR3 coding DNA: TGTGCCAGCAGCGCCCTGACAGGCGTCAATGAAAAACTGTTTTTT.

The chain combines TRBV7-8 with TRBJ2-2, with TRBD1 identical over 9 bases. From germline, CDR1 is SGHVS and CDR2 FQNEAQ. V trimming: 6 bases; J trimming: 6 bases; junction bases outside the gene matches: 17. This CDR3 spans 18 amino acids. DNA of the CDR3: TGTGCCAGCAGGTCAAGATATGGGGACAGGGAAAGGGCCGGGGAGCTGTTTTTT. Translating it yields CASRSRYGDRERAGELFF.

In this sample, this clone turned up a few times. The chain joins TRBV5-1 to TRBJ2-5; 10 positions match TRBD1. J lost 5 bases, V lost 2 bases, and 12 bases had no gene match. Germline CDR1 SGHRS, CDR2 YFSETQ. The CDR3 covers 17 residues. CDR3 DNA: TGCGCCAGCAGCTTTACCACGGGGACAGGGGTGGCGGAGACCCAGTACTTC. Its protein product is CASSFTTGTGVAETQYF.

This rearrangement joins TRBV4-2 to TRBJ1-6; 7 bases line up with TRBD1. J gave up 10 bases and V 1 base, and 13 bases lay outside the gene matches. This CDR3 has 17 amino acids. The V gene's germline CDR1 is LGHNA and CDR2 YNFKEQ. CDR3 sequence reads: CASSQVPLAGGSSPLHF. The CDR3 DNA is TGTGCCAGCAGCCAAGTCCCTCTGGCAGGGGGTTCGTCACCCCTCCACTTT.

The CDR3 here is CASSSIRGNTEAFF. The CDR3 nucleotides are TGTGCCAGCAGTTCAATCAGGGGGAACACTGAAGCTTTCTTT. The chain couples TRBV6-5 to TRBJ1-1; possible D gene TRBD1, 6 bases. From germline, CDR1 is MNHEY and CDR2 SVGAGI. This CDR3 contains 14 residues. V dropped 4 bases and J dropped 1 base, with 10 bases sitting between them.

This clone was counted only a few times. The V gene is TRBV9, the J gene TRBJ1-3; D is uncertain. The CDR3 covers 13 residues. Germline CDR1 is SGDLS and CDR2 is YYNGEE. The V end was cut by 0 bases, the J end by 5 bases, with 6 bases between. The CDR3: CASSVDFRNTIYF. As DNA, the CDR3 is TGTGCCAGCAGCGTAGATTTCAGAAACACCATATATTTT.

The chain links TRBV12-3 or TRBV12-4 to TRBJ2-4; the D is unclear. The CDR3 is made up of 12 amino acids. The CDR3 here is CVGRLAKNIQYF. CDR3 sequence (DNA): TGTGTAGGACGCCTAGCCAAAAACATTCAGTACTTC.

There are a few counts of this clone. This chain connects TRBV6-2 or TRBV6-3 to TRBJ2-7; 13 bases agree with TRBD2. The CDR3 covers 14 residues. Germline CDR1 and CDR2: MNHEY and SVGEGT. V lost 6 bases to trimming and J lost 6 bases; unmatched junction nucleotides: 5. Here the CDR3 DNA reads TGTGCCAGCAGCTCGAGGACTAGCGGGGGCGAGCAGTACTTC. Amino acid sequence: CASSSRTSGGEQYF.

The rearrangement joins TRBV5-1 to TRBJ1-2, with 7 bases matching TRBD1. CDR1 SGHRS and CDR2 YFSETQ come from the germline V gene. The CDR3 consists of 15 residues. J was trimmed by 8 bases and V by 4 bases; bases with no gene match: 14. The CDR3 region has the DNA TGCGCCAGCAGCGCTGACAGGGTGTCCTCAGGAGGCTACACCTTC. Translated, it gives CASSADRVSSGGYTF.

This clone was picked up a small number of times. The V call is TRBV9, the J call TRBJ2-3; D gene uncertain. Trimming left V 0 bases short and J 5 bases short, with 4 bases between. The CDR3 is 12 amino acids. Germline lookup yields CDR1 SGDLS and CDR2 YYNGEE. This CDR3 reads CASSVERDTQYF. The DNA for the CDR3 is TGTGCCAGCAGCGTAGAGAGAGATACGCAGTATTTT.

V gene TRBV13 combines with J gene TRBJ2-7; unclear D gene. CDR3 size: 12 residues. The germline V and J ends were trimmed by 4 bases and 2 bases, with 6 bases remaining between them. CDR1 and CDR2 from the germline V gene are PRHDT and FYEKMQ (reference sequence). CDR3: CASSSYPYEQYF. The CDR3 DNA is TGTGCCAGCAGCTCATACCCCTACGAGCAGTACTTC.

This sequence joins TRBV7-8 and TRBJ1-3; D gene uncertain. Trimming took 1 base from V and 0 from J, leaving 4 bases between them. CDR1 and CDR2 from the germline V gene are SGHVS and FQNEAQ. CDR3 length: 14 residues. CDR3 DNA: TGTGCCAGCAGCTTAGGGAACTCTGGAAACACCATATATTTT. Amino acid sequence: CASSLGNSGNTIYF.

The chain joins TRBV29-1 to TRBJ2-3, with D tentatively TRBD1 (6 bases). Germline V gives CDR1 SQVTM, CDR2 ANQGSEA. This CDR3 region has 10 residues. V was trimmed by 7 bases and J by 6 bases, leaving 8 bases between them. The DNA for the CDR3 is TGCAGCGGGGGGCCGGATACGCAGTATTTT. This translates into CSGGPDTQYF.

This clone was counted between two and nine times. The chain has TRBV4-2 and TRBJ2-6; D is unresolved. This CDR3 contains 16 residues. CDR1 LGHNA and CDR2 YNFKEQ come from the germline V gene. V lost 0 bases and J 2 bases, leaving 8 bases between the germline ends. CDR3: CASSQEYRTGANVLTF. The CDR3 nucleotides are TGTGCCAGCAGCCAAGAGTATAGAACTGGGGCCAACGTCCTGACTTTC.